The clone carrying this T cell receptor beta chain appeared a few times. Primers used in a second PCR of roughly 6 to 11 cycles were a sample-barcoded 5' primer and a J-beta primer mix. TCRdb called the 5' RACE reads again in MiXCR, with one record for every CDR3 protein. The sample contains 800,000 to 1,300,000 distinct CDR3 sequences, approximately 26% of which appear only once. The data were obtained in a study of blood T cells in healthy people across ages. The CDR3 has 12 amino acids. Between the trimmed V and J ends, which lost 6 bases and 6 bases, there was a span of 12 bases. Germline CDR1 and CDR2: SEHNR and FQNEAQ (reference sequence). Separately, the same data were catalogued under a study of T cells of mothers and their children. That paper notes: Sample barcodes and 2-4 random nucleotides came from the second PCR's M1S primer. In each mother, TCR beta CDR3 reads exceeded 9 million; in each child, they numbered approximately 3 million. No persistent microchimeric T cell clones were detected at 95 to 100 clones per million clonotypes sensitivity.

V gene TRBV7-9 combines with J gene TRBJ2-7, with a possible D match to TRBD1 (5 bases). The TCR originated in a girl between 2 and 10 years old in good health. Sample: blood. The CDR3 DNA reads TGTGCCAGCAGGCCAGGGTCCGGCGAGCAGTACTTC. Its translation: CASRPGSGEQYF.